Below are 29 T cell receptor beta chains sequenced from a single sample in a study of radiation and T cells in renal cell carcinoma. Regarding time point: blood 2 weeks post-SBRT. Described treatment: 15 Gy SBRT to primary tumor, nephrectomy 4 weeks later. The method was immunoSEQ multiplex PCR; TCRdb's version includes in-frame clones alone and lacks a portion of them. The sample carries just over 150,000 clones, over 80% recorded once. Here the sequenced sample was blood, taken from a patient whose treatment included radiotherapy and nephrectomy. These receptor sequences come from a woman aged 45-65 years with renal cell carcinoma.

This clone has only one observation. This sequence joins TRBV7-9 and TRBJ2-1; D remains unclear. Looked up from germline, CDR1 is SEHNR and CDR2 is FQNEAQ (reference sequence). The germline V and J ends were trimmed by 1 base and 10 bases, with 17 bases remaining between them. This CDR3 has 15 amino acids. The CDR3 DNA reads TGTGCCAGCAGCTTAGTAGGACCGCCTTTATCGGAGCAGTTCTTC. Its translation: CASSLVGPPLSEQFF.

The gene calls are TRBV9 and TRBJ1-3; 8 bases are a match to TRBD1. The V and J ends lost 6 bases and 4 bases, in that order; junction bases with no gene match: 12. From germline, CDR1 is SGDLS and CDR2 YYNGEE. The CDR3 has 16 amino acids. CDR3 in DNA: TGTGCCAGCACCAAAGCGGACAGGGCCGGGGGAAACACCATATATTTT. Residues: CASTKADRAGGNTIYF.

Only a few counts were recorded for this clone. The chain is built from TRBV14 and TRBJ1-1; TRBD1 is a possible D gene (6 bases). Germline assignment: CDR1 SGHDN and CDR2 FVKESK. V was cut by 6 bases and J by 5 bases, with 13 bases left in between. This CDR3 contains 13 residues. The CDR3 DNA follows: TGTGCCAGCAGGTCACAGGGAAGAACTGAAGCTTTCTTT. Its protein is CASRSQGRTEAFF. Using reference TRBV14 and TRBJ1-1 for the parts outside the CDR3, the full variable domain is EAGVTQFPSHSVIEKGQTVTLRCDPISGHDNLYWYRRVMGKEIKFLLHFVKESKQDESGMPNNRFLAERTGGTYSTLKVQPAELEDSGVYFCASRSQGRTEAFFGQGTRLTVV.

The CDR3 loop reads CATSRERGGGNTDTQYF. The CDR3 DNA reads TGTGCCACCAGCAGAGAACGTGGCGGGGGAAACACAGATACGCAGTATTTT. V usage is TRBV15 and J usage is TRBJ2-3; 7 nucleotides line up with TRBD2. CDR1 is LNHNV, CDR2 YYDKDF, per germline (reference sequence). V was clipped by 0 bases and J by 2 bases; unmatched bases: 8. There are 17 residues in the CDR3.

This clone appeared a single time. The rearrangement joins TRBV5-1 to TRBJ2-1, with 11 positions matching TRBD1. Losses at the gene ends were 3 bases for V and 6 bases for J; bases not matched to a gene: 5. Germline lookup yields CDR1 SGHRS and CDR2 YFSETQ. This CDR3 spans 15 amino acids. Here the CDR3 reads CASSSQGQGANEQFF. The CDR3 DNA reads TGCGCCAGCAGCTCACAAGGACAGGGGGCCAATGAGCAGTTCTTC. Variable domain in full (rest from reference TRBV5-1 and TRBJ2-1): KAGVTQTPRYLIKTRGQQVTLSCSPISGHRSVSWYQQTPGQGLQFLFEYFSETQRNKGNFPGRFSGRQFSNSRSEMNVSTLELGDSALYLCASSSQGQGANEQFFGPGTRLTVL.

This sequence joins TRBV18 and TRBJ1-2, with 10 bases aligning to TRBD1. J was trimmed by 0 bases and V by 2 bases; bases with no gene match: 3. Germline values: CDR1 KGHSH, CDR2 LQKENI. The CDR3 loop spans 16 amino acids. The CDR3 coding sequence is TGTGCCAGCTCACCAGGGACAGGGGCTTCTAACTATGGCTACACCTTC. Its protein product is CASSPGTGASNYGYTF. Full variable domain (missing parts from reference TRBV18 and TRBJ1-2): NAGVMQNPRHLVRRRGQEARLRCSPMKGHSHVYWYRQLPEEGLKFMVYLQKENIIDESGMPKERFSAEFPKEGPSILRIQQVVRGDSAAYFCASSPGTGASNYGYTFGSGTRLTVV.

This chain joins TRBV19 and TRBJ2-7; tentative D call: TRBD1 (5 bases). The CDR3 totals 13 residues. Germline V CDR1 and CDR2: LNHDA, SQIVND (reference sequence). The V end was cut by 2 bases, the J end by 7 bases, with 12 bases between. This CDR3 is CASSINRQFEQYF. CDR3 DNA sequence: TGTGCCAGTAGTATAAACAGGCAGTTTGAGCAGTACTTC.

In its sample, this clone was seen once. The rearrangement joins TRBV12-5 to TRBJ1-2; D remains ambiguous. Germline lookup yields CDR1 LGHNT and CDR2 FRNRAP. The CDR3 covers 14 residues. V was shortened by 7 bases and J by 5 bases, with 17 bases between the two germline ends. The CDR3 sequence: CASAPDPSVYGYTF. For the CDR3, the DNA is TGTGCTAGTGCCCCTGACCCCAGCGTATATGGCTACACCTTC.

V is TRBV30 and J is TRBJ2-7; a possible D gene is TRBD1 (6 bases). The germline V gene encodes CDR1 GTSNPN and CDR2 SVGIG (reference sequence). V shed 2 bases and J shed 3 bases, with 14 bases lying between them. This CDR3 has 14 amino acids. For the CDR3, the DNA is TGTGCCTGGAGTCCTGGGGGCTCGATCTACGAGCAGTACTTC. Translating gives CAWSPGGSIYEQYF.

The chain links TRBV5-6 to TRBJ1-5, with 7 bases matching TRBD1. This CDR3 region has 15 residues. V was clipped by 0 bases and J by 4 bases; unmatched bases: 4. Germline V CDR1 and CDR2: SGHDT, YYEEEE. Here the CDR3 reads CASSLGTGRNQPQHF. The CDR3 DNA reads as TGTGCCAGCAGCTTGGGGACAGGTCGTAATCAGCCCCAGCATTTT.

The chain employs TRBV7-8 and TRBJ2-3; D is uncertain. The CDR3 runs to 14 residues. The germline gives CDR1 SGHVS, CDR2 FQNEAQ. Trimming stripped 0 bases from V and 0 bases from J, with 4 bases between. The CDR3 DNA sequence: TGTGCCAGCAGCTTAGCGGGGAGCACAGATACGCAGTATTTT. It specifies CASSLAGSTDTQYF.

The chain uses TRBV5-6 and TRBJ1-5; D is ambiguous. The CDR3 spans 15 residues. The germline V and J ends were trimmed by 3 bases and 3 bases, with 13 bases remaining between them. CDR1 and CDR2 from the germline V gene are SGHDT and YYEEEE. CDR3 in amino acids: CASSWSQLTNQPQHF. The CDR3 coding sequence is TGTGCCAGCAGCTGGAGTCAGTTAACCAATCAGCCCCAGCATTTT.

Only one count was recorded for this clone. J is TRBJ1-3 and V is TRBV7-2, with 10 bases fitting TRBD1. The V gene end was trimmed by 1 base and the J gene end by 0 bases; junction bases not matched to a gene: 6. Germline CDR1 and CDR2: SGHTA and FQGNSA. The CDR3 runs 18 residues. The CDR3 protein is CASSLVGQGVYSGNTIYF. CDR3 DNA sequence: TGTGCCAGCAGCTTAGTCGGACAGGGGGTTTACTCTGGAAACACCATATATTTT.

V gene TRBV7-2 combines with J gene TRBJ2-7; 8 bases fit TRBD1. With 4 bases clipped from V and 1 base from J, the junction kept 6 bases outside the gene matches. CDR3 length equals 15 residues. Looked up from germline, CDR1 is SGHTA and CDR2 is FQGNSA. CDR3 sequence reads: CASSSAGGPSYEQYF. The CDR3 DNA is TGTGCCAGCAGCTCCGCAGGGGGCCCGTCCTACGAGCAGTACTTC.

This sequence joins TRBV5-1 and TRBJ2-7; D is possibly TRBD1 (5 bases). This CDR3 has 17 residues. Deletions cut 3 bases from V and 0 bases from J, with 19 bases between. Germline CDR1 SGHRS, CDR2 YFSETQ. Here the CDR3 DNA reads TGCGCCAGCAGCTCACGCATTGGACACCTAAGCTCCTACGAGCAGTACTTC. Its translation: CASSSRIGHLSSYEQYF.

The gene calls are TRBV13 and TRBJ2-7; 8 nucleotides align to TRBD2. Germline-derived CDR1 and CDR2 are PRHDT and FYEKMQ (reference sequence). Losses at the gene ends were 1 base for V and 5 bases for J; bases not matched to a gene: 10. The CDR3 length is 16 residues. This CDR3 is CASSLEPGLVIHEQYF. In nucleotides, the CDR3 is TGTGCCAGCAGCTTAGAACCGGGACTAGTGATCCACGAGCAGTACTTC.

The V gene is TRBV29-1, the J gene TRBJ1-2, with a possible D match to TRBD1 (5 bases). Germline V CDR1 and CDR2: SQVTM, ANQGSEA. CDR3 length: 10 amino acids. Between the trimmed V and J ends, which lost 3 bases and 6 bases, there was a span of 5 bases. CDR3 in amino acids: CSVEGDGYTF. The CDR3 DNA reads TGCAGCGTTGAGGGGGATGGCTACACCTTC.

The chain uses TRBV14 and TRBJ1-1; D unclear. Trimming left V 4 bases short and J 3 bases short, with 9 bases between. The CDR3 has 13 amino acids. In germline, CDR1 is SGHDN, CDR2 FVKESK. CDR3 sequence reads: CASSLTRDTEAFF. CDR3 in DNA: TGTGCCAGCAGCCTCACACGGGACACTGAAGCTTTCTTT.

The CDR3 region has the DNA TGCGCCAGCAGCTTAACAGGAACGACTAACTATGGCTACACCTTC. Protein: CASSLTGTTNYGYTF. The rearrangement uses TRBV5-1 and TRBJ1-2, with D maybe TRBD1 (5 bases). The germline V and J ends were trimmed by 2 bases and 0 bases, with 11 bases remaining between them. The CDR3 extends over 15 amino acids. CDR1 is SGHRS and CDR2 is YFSETQ in the germline V gene.

This clone was counted a single time. The V call is TRBV4-1, the J call TRBJ1-2, with D possibly matching TRBD1 (6 bases). The CDR3 runs 18 residues. Deletions cut 1 base from V and 3 bases from J, with 21 bases between. Germline CDR1 is MGHRA and CDR2 is YSYEKL. The CDR3 reads CASSQVPEGDVSYYGYTF. CDR3 nucleotides: TGCGCCAGCAGCCAAGTACCGGAGGGGGACGTGAGTTACTATGGCTACACCTTC.

The chain joins TRBV11-2 to TRBJ2-1; a possible D gene is TRBD1 (6 bases). Trimming left V 3 bases short and J 2 bases short, with 11 bases between. Looked up from germline, CDR1 is SGHAT and CDR2 is FQNNGV. The CDR3 is 15 residues long. This chain's CDR3 is CASSFLQGTYNEQFF. The CDR3 coding sequence is TGTGCCAGCAGCTTCCTCCAGGGGACCTACAATGAGCAGTTCTTC.

The chain recombines TRBV19 with TRBJ2-5, with TRBD1 as a possible D gene (5 bases). The CDR3 spans 13 residues. Germline V gene data show CDR1 as LNHDA and CDR2 as SQIVND (reference sequence). V was clipped by 4 bases and J by 5 bases, with 11 bases between them. The CDR3 loop reads CASSNLAGETQYF. The CDR3 DNA follows: TGTGCCAGTAGTAACCTCGCAGGGGAGACCCAGTACTTC.

V usage is TRBV13 and J usage is TRBJ1-3, with D possibly matching TRBD1 (6 bases). The germline V gene encodes CDR1 PRHDT and CDR2 FYEKMQ (reference sequence). V was trimmed by 2 bases and J by 4 bases, leaving 12 bases between them. This CDR3 comprises 15 residues. The CDR3, as DNA: TGTGCCAGCAGCTTATACCAAGGGGGGGGAAACACCATATATTTT. Translated, it gives CASSLYQGGGNTIYF.

The chain employs TRBV7-9 and TRBJ1-1, with D maybe TRBD1 (6 bases). Germline CDR1 SEHNR, CDR2 FQNEAQ (reference sequence). The V end was cut by 5 bases, the J end by 1 base, with 8 bases between. CDR3 length equals 13 residues. As DNA, the CDR3 is TGTGCCAGCAGCCAACAGGGGAACACTGAAGCTTTCTTT. Translated, it gives CASSQQGNTEAFF.

The rearrangement joins TRBV7-9 to TRBJ2-5; D is perhaps TRBD2 (6 bases). The CDR3 is 15 amino acids. The V gene lost 5 bases and the J gene lost 2 bases, with 15 bases spanning the gap. Germline CDR1 reads SEHNR; CDR2 reads FQNEAQ (reference sequence). The CDR3 sequence is CASSHVGTHQETQYF. The DNA for the CDR3 is TGTGCCAGCAGCCACGTTGGGACTCATCAAGAGACCCAGTACTTC.

DNA of the CDR3: TGTGCCAGCAGCTTGGGCAGGGTAGAAAAACTGTTTTTT. Protein sequence: CASSLGRVEKLFF. The rearrangement joins TRBV5-8 to TRBJ1-4, with a weak D call TRBD1 (5 bases). The CDR3 runs to 13 residues. Germline V gives CDR1 SGHTS, CDR2 YDEGEE. Trimming removed 0 bases from V and 8 bases from J, with 8 bases in between. Together with reference TRBV5-8 and TRBJ1-4, the CDR3 gives the full variable domain: EAGVTQSPTHLIKTRGQQATLRCSPISGHTSVYWYQQALGLGLQFLLWYDEGEERNRGNFPPRFSGRQFPNYSSELNVNALELEDSALYLCASSLGRVEKLFFGSGTQLSVL.

The J gene is TRBJ2-7, the V gene TRBV6-5; no clear D gene. Germline CDR1 reads MNHEY; CDR2 reads SVGAGI. The CDR3 sequence is 12 residues long. Trimming took off 0 bases at V and 4 bases at J, with 4 bases between the two ends. CDR3 coding DNA: TGTGCCAGCAGTTACTCGACTTACGAGCAGTACTTC. Encoded protein: CASSYSTYEQYF.

The chain employs TRBV19 and TRBJ1-2; 7 bases are a match to TRBD1. Germline CDR1 reads LNHDA; CDR2 reads SQIVND (reference sequence). Trimming took 2 bases from V and 6 from J; bases not matched to a gene: 9. This CDR3 has 15 residues. CDR3 in amino acids: CASSINPGQRNGYTF. The CDR3 DNA is TGTGCCAGTAGTATAAACCCGGGACAGAGGAATGGCTACACCTTC.

The rearrangement uses TRBV5-8 and TRBJ2-7; 7 nucleotides match TRBD1. CDR1 and CDR2 (germline): SGHTS, YDEGEE. This CDR3 is built from 15 residues. V gave up 2 bases and J gave up 2 bases; unmatched junction bases: 7. CDR3 loop: CASSLGQALPYEQYF. The CDR3 nucleotides are TGTGCCAGCAGCTTAGGACAGGCCCTTCCCTACGAGCAGTACTTC.